This is a list of T cell receptor beta chains from one sample in a study of blood T cell repertoires in COVID-19. TCRdb's copy holds only in-frame clones and misses some; the assay was immunoSEQ multiplex PCR. The sample yields just over 250,000 clones, around four fifths seen once. What was sequenced was PBMCs or T cells enriched from blood (not recorded which). These receptors all stem from a man aged 25-40 years with acute COVID-19. Both conserved end residues are part of each CDR3. The D gene is left open where the match is weak. For some rows the clone size is stated as once, few or many, or as a class when expanded; others skip it.

CDR3,DNA,D,J,V,size
CASSLTGTSNYGYTF,TGTGCCAGCAGCTTAACCGGGACAAGTAACTATGGCTACACCTTC,.,TRBJ1-2,TRBV5-8,.
CASSLAGLYGYTF,TGTGCCAGCAGTCTGGCGGGACTCTATGGCTACACCTTC,.,TRBJ1-2,TRBV12-3/TRBV12-4,.
CASSPGGNTIYF,TGTGCCAGCAGCCCGGGGGGAAACACCATATATTTT,.,TRBJ1-3,TRBV7-9,.
CATSVGGWGQPQHF,TGTGCCACCAGTGTTGGGGGCTGGGGCCAGCCCCAGCATTTT,.,TRBJ1-5,TRBV24-1,.
CASSSWGDTEAFF,TGTGCCAGCAGCTCGTGGGGGGACACTGAAGCTTTCTTT,.,TRBJ1-1,TRBV5-6,.
CASSLLRTRVETQYF,TGTGCCAGCAGCTTACTCCGGACTAGGGTGGAGACCCAGTACTTC,TRBD2,TRBJ2-5,TRBV7-2,once
CASSETGVSEAFF,TGCGCCAGCAGCGAGACAGGGGTCTCTGAAGCTTTCTTT,TRBD1,TRBJ1-1,TRBV10-1,.
CASSLELLAGVNEQFF,TGTGCCAGCAGCTTAGAGTTACTAGCGGGAGTAAATGAGCAGTTCTTC,TRBD2,TRBJ2-1,TRBV7-6,.
CASSPSRVRSETQYF,TGTGCCAGCTCACCCTCCAGGGTAAGGTCGGAGACCCAGTACTTC,.,TRBJ2-5,TRBV18,.
CASSPQGGISGNTIYF,TGTGCCAGCAGCCCCCAGGGAGGGATCTCTGGAAACACCATATATTTT,.,TRBJ1-3,TRBV9,.
CASSIGHGANVLTF,TGTGCCAGTAGTATAGGGCACGGGGCCAACGTCCTGACTTTC,.,TRBJ2-6,TRBV19,few
CASSENGAGVEYNEQFF,TGTGCCAGCAGTGAAAATGGTGCAGGGGTCGAATACAATGAGCAGTTCTTC,.,TRBJ2-1,TRBV2,.
CASSQGGGGYQETQYF,TGTGCCAGCAGCCAAGGGGGCGGGGGCTACCAAGAGACCCAGTACTTC,.,TRBJ2-5,TRBV14,many
CASTSSGNTIYF,TGTGCCAGCACCAGTTCTGGAAACACCATATATTTT,.,TRBJ1-3,TRBV6-5,.
CASSLREGSNTEAFF,TGTGCCAGCAGCCTGCGGGAGGGTAGCAACACTGAAGCTTTCTTT,.,TRBJ1-1,TRBV9,.